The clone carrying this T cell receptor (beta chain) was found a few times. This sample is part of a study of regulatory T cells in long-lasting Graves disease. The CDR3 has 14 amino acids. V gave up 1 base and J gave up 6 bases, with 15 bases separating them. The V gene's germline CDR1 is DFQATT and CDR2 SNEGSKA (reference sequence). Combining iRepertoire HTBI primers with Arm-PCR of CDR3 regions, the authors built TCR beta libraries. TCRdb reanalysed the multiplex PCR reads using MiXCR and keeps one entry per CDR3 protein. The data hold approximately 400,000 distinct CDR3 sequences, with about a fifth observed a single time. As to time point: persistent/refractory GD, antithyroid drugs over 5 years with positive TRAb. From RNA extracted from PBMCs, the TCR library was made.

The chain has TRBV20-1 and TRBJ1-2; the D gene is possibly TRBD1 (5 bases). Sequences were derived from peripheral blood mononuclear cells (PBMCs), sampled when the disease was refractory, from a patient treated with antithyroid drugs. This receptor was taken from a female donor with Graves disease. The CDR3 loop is CSARVMGVWNGYTF. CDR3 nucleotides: TGCAGTGCTAGAGTGATGGGGGTTTGGAATGGCTACACCTTC.